Reported below is one T cell receptor (beta chain). V was clipped by 3 bases and J by 4 bases, with 15 bases between them. The CDR3 contains 15 residues. The germline gives CDR1 SGHRS, CDR2 YFSETQ. This record belongs to a study of blood T cell repertoires in COVID-19. Looking at the study overall: Specimens from acute and convalescent COVID-19 originated in the United States, Italy and Spain. T cells, B-cell-depleted T cells, or PBMCs provided the cDNA or gDNA that served as material.

Patients from Seattle were sampled longitudinally, starting during active infection. As originally analysed: Estimated nucleated cell counts came from reference gene primer amplification. Profiled with immunoSEQ multiplex PCR; TCRdb holds only in-frame clones, not every one. V and J calls plus clone size are reproduced from that table; the DNA served to infer D and trimming. Of about 58,000 clones listed, roughly 83% are singletons. The clonotype was recovered from a man between 45 and 60 years old with COVID-19, enrolled during active disease. The chain couples TRBV5-1 to TRBJ2-3; D might be TRBD1 (6 bases). The sequenced material came from peripheral blood. CDR3 protein: CASSSRSEGADTQYF. The DNA of the CDR3 is TGCGCCAGCAGCTCCCGGAGTGAGGGGGCAGATACGCAGTATTTT.